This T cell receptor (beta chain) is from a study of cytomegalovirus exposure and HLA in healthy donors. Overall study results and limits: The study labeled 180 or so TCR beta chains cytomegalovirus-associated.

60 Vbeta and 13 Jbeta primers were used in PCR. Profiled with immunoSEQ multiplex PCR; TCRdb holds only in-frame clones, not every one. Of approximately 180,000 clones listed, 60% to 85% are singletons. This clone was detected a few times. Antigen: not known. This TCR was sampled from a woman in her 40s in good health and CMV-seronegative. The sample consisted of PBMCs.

The CDR3 DNA sequence: TGTGCCTGGAGTGCTAGCGGGACGTCCTACGAGCAGTACTTC. Amino acid sequence: CAWSASGTSYEQYF. The rearrangement uses TRBV30 and TRBJ2-7, with TRBD2 matching 9 bases. CDR3 length equals 14 residues. Looked up from germline, CDR1 is GTSNPN and CDR2 is SVGIG (reference sequence). Trimming at V came to 1 base and at J to 1 base, leaving 2 bases not matched to a gene.